Listed below are T cell receptor beta chains from one sample, sequenced in a study of T cell responses to AZD1222 COVID-19 vaccine. The assay was immunoSEQ multiplex PCR, and TCRdb's table has in-frame clones only and misses some. The repertoire includes 120,000 to 150,000 clones, approximately 90% of them detected once, and approximately 3% sits in the top ten. Sequenced material: peripheral blood, taken 28 days after the second AZD1222 dose. All receptors derive from an adult who received the AZD1222 COVID-19 vaccine. CDR3s include the opening cysteine and the closing phenylalanine or tryptophan.

V: TRBV7-3; J: TRBJ2-1; CDR3: CASSPLTTGGEQFF
V: TRBV10-3; J: TRBJ2-1; CDR3: CAINTGNEQFF
V: TRBV18; J: TRBJ1-1; CDR3: CASRPGTGGTEAFF
V: TRBV10-3; J: TRBJ1-5; CDR3: CAISDSPGHNQPQHF
V: TRBV7-2; J: TRBJ2-3; CDR3: CASSLAQEDTQYF
V: TRBV10-3; J: TRBJ2-5; CDR3: CAISVGGGGAGETQYF
V: TRBV3-1/TRBV3-2; J: TRBJ1-2; CDR3: CASSQDRGRCTF
V: TRBV19; J: TRBJ2-7; CDR3: CASPRDRQYYEQYF
V: TRBV3-1/TRBV3-2; J: TRBJ2-1; CDR3: CASSQDSGRYNEQFF
V: TRBV5-1; J: TRBJ2-1; CDR3: CASSSPTSGRDEQFF
V: TRBV4-3; J: TRBJ2-7; CDR3: CASSQGRGPYEQYF
V: TRBV19; J: TRBJ1-4; CDR3: CASIAADYPGKLFF
V: TRBV19; J: TRBJ1-5; CDR3: CASSASSVYQPQHF
V: TRBV20-1; J: TRBJ2-5; CDR3: CSASRGREETQYF